This T cell receptor beta chain comes out of a study of human T cells and chemical hapten exposure. TCRdb ran MiXCR on the RACE reads and lists one entry per CDR3 protein. The sample carries some 340,000 distinct CDR3 sequences, approximately 6.9% recorded once. There are many counts of this clonotype. V lost 1 base and J lost 4, with 13 bases in between. The CDR3 consists of 15 residues. Germline assignment: CDR1 LGHNA and CDR2 YSLEER. Time point indicated: patch test 1, 2 weeks after DPC sensitization. Treatment here: therapeutic diphenylcyclopropenone sensitization with weekly scalp DPC. The chain is built from TRBV4-3 and TRBJ1-1; D call uncertain. This sample comprised whole blood, obtained in connection with sensitization to the hapten diphenylcyclopropenone (DPC). The clonotype originates from a woman aged 18-29 years with alopecia areata. Some clones in this sample may be carry-over from other donors' samples. CDR3 amino acids: CASSQAAGDLTEAFF. CDR3 coding DNA: TGCGCCAGCAGCCAAGCAGCGGGCGACCTCACTGAAGCTTTCTTT.